A selection of T cell receptor beta chains follows, all from one sample in a study of blood T cells in healthy people across ages. Each CDR3 protein gets one entry after TCRdb re-called the 5' RACE reads with MiXCR. The sample has about 800,000 distinct CDR3 sequences; approximately 25% are singletons. The same data also contributed to another study, on T cells of mothers and their children.

Sequenced material: blood. The receptors were gathered from a boy younger than 18 in good health. The CDR3 runs from the conserved cysteine through the conserved F or W. A D gene is named only where the DNA matches it firmly. Clone size is not always given. Where it is, it says once, few, many or a class for expanded clones.

d_call: -; v_call: TRBV29-1; cdr3_length: 12; j_call: TRBJ1-1; clone_size: -; cdr3_aa: CSVPGVNTEAFF; cdr3_nt: TGCAGCGTTCCGGGGGTGAACACTGAAGCTTTCTTT
d_call: TRBD1; v_call: TRBV20-1; cdr3_length: 13; j_call: TRBJ2-5; clone_size: many; cdr3_aa: CSAGTGGGETQYF; cdr3_nt: TGCAGTGCCGGGACAGGGGGAGGGGAGACCCAGTACTTC
d_call: -; v_call: TRBV7-6; cdr3_length: 15; j_call: TRBJ2-5; clone_size: -; cdr3_aa: CASSLLGDTKETQYF; cdr3_nt: TGTGCCAGCAGCTTATTGGGGGACACAAAAGAGACCCAGTACTTC
d_call: -; v_call: TRBV6-5; cdr3_length: 12; j_call: TRBJ2-1; clone_size: many; cdr3_aa: CASSYGYNEQFF; cdr3_nt: TGTGCCAGCAGTTACGGCTACAATGAGCAGTTCTTC
d_call: -; v_call: TRBV2; cdr3_length: 13; j_call: TRBJ2-4; clone_size: few; cdr3_aa: CASSRDFSGIQYF; cdr3_nt: TGTGCCAGCAGTCGGGACTTTTCGGGCATTCAGTACTTC
d_call: -; v_call: TRBV11-2; cdr3_length: 15; j_call: TRBJ1-4; clone_size: few; cdr3_aa: CASSLVRQNNEKLFF; cdr3_nt: TGTGCCAGCAGCTTAGTCCGACAGAACAATGAAAAACTGTTTTTT
d_call: -; v_call: TRBV28; cdr3_length: 12; j_call: TRBJ2-7; clone_size: few; cdr3_aa: CASKGLAYEQYF; cdr3_nt: TGTGCCAGCAAAGGTCTTGCCTACGAGCAGTACTTC
d_call: -; v_call: TRBV25-1; cdr3_length: 13; j_call: TRBJ2-7; clone_size: -; cdr3_aa: CASNQASSGEQYF; cdr3_nt: TGTGCCAGCAACCAGGCCTCTTCGGGCGAGCAGTACTTC
d_call: -; v_call: TRBV28; cdr3_length: 16; j_call: TRBJ1-3; clone_size: -; cdr3_aa: CASSLWGGSSGNTIYF; cdr3_nt: TGTGCCAGCAGTTTATGGGGGGGGAGCTCTGGAAACACCATATATTTT
d_call: TRBD2; v_call: TRBV5-1; cdr3_length: 15; j_call: TRBJ2-2; clone_size: -; cdr3_aa: CASSLGLAGSGELFF; cdr3_nt: TGCGCCAGCAGCTTGGGACTAGCGGGATCCGGGGAGCTGTTTTTT
d_call: TRBD2; v_call: TRBV28; cdr3_length: 19; j_call: TRBJ2-3; clone_size: few; cdr3_aa: CASSLGTSGASGYPDTQYF; cdr3_nt: TGTGCCAGCAGTTTAGGCACTAGCGGGGCCAGCGGGTACCCAGATACGCAGTATTTT
d_call: -; v_call: TRBV5-1; cdr3_length: 13; j_call: TRBJ1-2; clone_size: -; cdr3_aa: CASGMDSNYGYTF; cdr3_nt: TGCGCCAGTGGGATGGACAGCAACTATGGCTACACCTTC
d_call: TRBD1; v_call: TRBV9; cdr3_length: 16; j_call: TRBJ2-3; clone_size: -; cdr3_aa: CASSEEDREWTDTQYF; cdr3_nt: TGTGCCAGCAGCGAGGAGGACAGGGAATGGACAGATACGCAGTATTTT
d_call: -; v_call: TRBV4-1; cdr3_length: 17; j_call: TRBJ2-7; clone_size: -; cdr3_aa: CASSQMGQAMLSDEQYF; cdr3_nt: TGCGCCAGCAGCCAGATGGGCCAGGCTATGTTGTCTGACGAGCAGTACTTC
d_call: TRBD1; v_call: TRBV18; cdr3_length: 16; j_call: TRBJ1-4; clone_size: -; cdr3_aa: CASSPTATGINEKLFF; cdr3_nt: TGTGCCAGCTCACCCACGGCGACAGGGATTAATGAAAAACTGTTTTTT
d_call: -; v_call: TRBV4-2; cdr3_length: 16; j_call: TRBJ2-7; clone_size: -; cdr3_aa: CASSQGRVADSYEQYF; cdr3_nt: TGTGCCAGCAGCCAAGGTAGGGTAGCGGACTCCTACGAGCAGTACTTC